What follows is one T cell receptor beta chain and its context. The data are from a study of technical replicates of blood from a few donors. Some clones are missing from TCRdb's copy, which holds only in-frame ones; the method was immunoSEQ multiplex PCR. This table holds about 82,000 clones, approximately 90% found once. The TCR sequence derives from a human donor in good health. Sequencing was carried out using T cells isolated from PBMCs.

CDR3 sequence (DNA): TGTGCCAGCAATTCGGGACAGGGCTTCTACAATCAGCCCCAGCATTTT. Residues: CASNSGQGFYNQPQHF. The chain is built from TRBV2 and TRBJ1-5; 9 positions match TRBD1. The V gene's germline CDR1 is SNHLY and CDR2 FYNNEI. The CDR3 contains 16 residues. With V trimmed by 7 bases and J by 3 bases, 10 bases remained unmatched.